This paragraph reports one T cell receptor beta chain. This record belongs to a study of T cell responses to AZD1222 COVID-19 vaccine. Germline loops: CDR1 MNHEY, CDR2 SVGAGI. V lost 6 bases and J lost 0, with 14 bases in between. The CDR3 sequence is 15 residues long. The protocol was immunoSEQ multiplex PCR, while the TCRdb copy is restricted to in-frame clones and leaves out a portion. Among approximately 110,000 clones, 65% to 85% were seen once, and the ten largest hold about 9.4%. This sequence originates from an adult in good health. Sequences were derived from peripheral blood, sampled on day 0 of AZD1222 vaccination. The V and J genes are TRBV6-5 and TRBJ1-1, with D possibly matching TRBD1 (6 bases). CDR3 sequence reads: CASRFSQGLNTEAFF. The DNA for the CDR3 is TGTGCCAGCAGATTTTCACAGGGCCTGAACACTGAAGCTTTCTTT.